The clone carrying this T cell receptor beta chain was picked up a small number of times. The antigen is not known. These data come from a study of OX40 agonist ivuxolimab in advanced cancers. Study as a whole: Ivuxolimab was administered intravenously to patients at 0.01 to 10 mg/kg every 2 weeks. Patients enrolled in dose escalation were diagnosed with hepatocellular carcinoma, melanoma, renal cell or head and neck cancer.

Profiling relied on immunoSEQ multiplex PCR, and the TCRdb table lists in-frame clones only, not all of them. The sample shows about 49,000 clones, about three quarters of them seen only once. Study-level results: The CD4+ and CD8+ T cells in the blood had expanded clonally by week 6 at 0.1 to 3.0 mg/kg. Clonal expansion in partial responders at 0.1-3.0 mg/kg ranked among the lowest.

This sequence was found in an adult with an advanced solid tumor such as melanoma, head and neck, liver or kidney cancer. The sample was CD4+ or CD8+ T cells sorted from blood, taken in a trial of the OX40 agonist ivuxolimab.

CDR3 protein: CASHEGRGVNTEAFF. CDR3 bases: TGTGCCAGCCATGAGGGTCGAGGGGTGAACACTGAAGCTTTCTTT. The V and J genes are TRBV5-4 and TRBJ1-1, with D perhaps matching TRBD1 (5 bases). V lost 7 bases and J 0 bases, leaving 16 bases between the germline ends. Germline V gene data show CDR1 as SGHNT and CDR2 as YYREEE (reference sequence). The CDR3 totals 15 residues.